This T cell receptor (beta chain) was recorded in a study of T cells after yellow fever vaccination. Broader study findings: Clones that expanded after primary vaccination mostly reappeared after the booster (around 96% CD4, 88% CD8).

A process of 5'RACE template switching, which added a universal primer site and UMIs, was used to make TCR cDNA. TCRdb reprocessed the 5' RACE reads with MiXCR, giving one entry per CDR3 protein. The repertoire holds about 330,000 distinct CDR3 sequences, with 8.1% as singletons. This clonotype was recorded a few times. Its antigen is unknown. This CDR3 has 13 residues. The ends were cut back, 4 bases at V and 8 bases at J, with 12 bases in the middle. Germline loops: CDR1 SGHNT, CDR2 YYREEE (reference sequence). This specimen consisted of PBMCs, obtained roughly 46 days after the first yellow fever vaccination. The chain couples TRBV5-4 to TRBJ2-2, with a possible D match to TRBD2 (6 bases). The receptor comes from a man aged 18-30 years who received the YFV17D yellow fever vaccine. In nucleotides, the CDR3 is TGTGCCAGCAGCATGGTCAGCGGGGGGGAGCTGTTTTTT. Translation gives CASSMVSGGELFF.